This TCR beta chain was documented in a study of T cell responses to AZD1222 COVID-19 vaccine. Study-wide results and caveats: Distributed over spike, vaccine-associated CD4 TCRs predominated at 160-218 and 743-854. The reported proportion of spike-specific TCRs targeting unmutated variant regions was nearly half.

Profiled with immunoSEQ multiplex PCR; TCRdb holds only in-frame clones, not every one. The table has 150,000 to 200,000 clones, about nine tenths seen once. In the case of this clone: Antigen: not known.

Germline V gene lookup returns CDR1 SQVTM and CDR2 ANQGSEA. The CDR3 extends over 13 amino acids. V lost 6 bases to trimming and J lost 6 bases, with 17 bases between them. The TCR originated in an adult in good health. Specimen: peripheral blood, collected on day 0 of MenACWY control vaccination. The V call is TRBV29-1, the J call TRBJ1-1; D possibly corresponds to TRBD1 (6 bases). The CDR3 coding sequence is TGCAGCGTAGCAGGACAGCTATGGTCTGAAGCTTTCTTT. Amino acids: CSVAGQLWSEAFF.